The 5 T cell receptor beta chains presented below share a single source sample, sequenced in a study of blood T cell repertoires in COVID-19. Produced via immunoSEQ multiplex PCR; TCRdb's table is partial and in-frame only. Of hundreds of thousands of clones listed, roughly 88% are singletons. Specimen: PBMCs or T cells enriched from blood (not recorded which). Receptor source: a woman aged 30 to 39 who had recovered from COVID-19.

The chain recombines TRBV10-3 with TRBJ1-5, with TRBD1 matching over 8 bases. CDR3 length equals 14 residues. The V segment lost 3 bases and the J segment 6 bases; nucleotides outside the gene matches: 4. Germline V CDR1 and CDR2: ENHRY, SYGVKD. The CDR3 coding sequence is TGTGCCATCAGTGATGGACAGGGAAGTCAGCCCCAGCATTTT. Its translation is CAISDGQGSQPQHF.

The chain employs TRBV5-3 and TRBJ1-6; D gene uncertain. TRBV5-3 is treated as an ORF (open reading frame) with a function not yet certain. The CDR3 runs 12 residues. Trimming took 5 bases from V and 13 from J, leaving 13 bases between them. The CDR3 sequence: CARREVGAPLHF. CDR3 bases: TGTGCCAGAAGAGAGGTTGGAGCGCCCCTCCACTTT.

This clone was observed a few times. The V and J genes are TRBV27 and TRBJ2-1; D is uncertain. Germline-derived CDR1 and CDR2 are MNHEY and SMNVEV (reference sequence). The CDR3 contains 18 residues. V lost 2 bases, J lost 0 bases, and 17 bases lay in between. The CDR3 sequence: CASSLMIVAPSSYNEQFF. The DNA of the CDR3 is TGTGCCAGCAGTTTAATGATTGTAGCTCCGAGCTCCTACAATGAGCAGTTCTTC.

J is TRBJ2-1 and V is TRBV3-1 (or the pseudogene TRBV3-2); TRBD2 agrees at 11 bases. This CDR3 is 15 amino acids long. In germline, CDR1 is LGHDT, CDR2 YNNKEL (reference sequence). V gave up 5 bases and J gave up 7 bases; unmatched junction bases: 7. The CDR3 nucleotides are TGTGCCAGCAGCTACCCTAGCGGGAGGACAAATGAGCAGTTCTTC. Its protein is CASSYPSGRTNEQFF.

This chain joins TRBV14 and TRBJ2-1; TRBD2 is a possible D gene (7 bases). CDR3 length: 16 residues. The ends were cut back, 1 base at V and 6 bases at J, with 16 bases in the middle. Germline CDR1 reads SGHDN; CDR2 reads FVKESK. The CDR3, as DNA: TGTGCCAGCAGCCAAGTTGGGGGGGCGGCGGGCAATGAGCAGTTCTTC. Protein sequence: CASSQVGGAAGNEQFF.